Listed below are T cell receptor beta chains from one sample, sequenced in a study of blood T cell repertoires in COVID-19. The data were produced by immunoSEQ multiplex PCR, yet TCRdb's version contains in-frame clones alone and is incomplete. The repertoire includes about 200,000 clones, about 87% of them detected once, and roughly 3% sits in the top ten. The specimen sequenced was peripheral blood. All receptors derive from a man aged 60-69 years with acute or convalescent COVID-19. Each CDR3 is given with its conserved first and last residue. Each record gives: clone size, V gene, D gene, J gene, CDR3 protein, CDR3 DNA. A D gene is named only where the DNA matches it firmly. Size tells how often a clone was seen (once, few, many) or the class of an expanded clone, and some rows leave it out.

clone_size: -
v_call: TRBV5-1
d_call: TRBD1
j_call: TRBJ2-7
cdr3_aa: CASSSRQGSYEQYF
cdr3_nt: TGCGCCAGCAGCTCGAGACAGGGCTCCTACGAGCAGTACTTC

clone_size: -
v_call: TRBV5-5
d_call: TRBD2
j_call: TRBJ2-3
cdr3_aa: CASSLALAGSGTQYF
cdr3_nt: TGTGCCAGCAGCTTGGCGTTAGCGGGGTCAGGTACGCAGTATTTT

clone_size: -
v_call: TRBV6-5
d_call: TRBD2
j_call: TRBJ2-7
cdr3_aa: CASRRTSGGAREQYF
cdr3_nt: TGTGCCAGCAGGCGGACTAGCGGGGGGGCGCGTGAGCAGTACTTC

clone_size: -
v_call: TRBV7-2
d_call: TRBD1
j_call: TRBJ1-6
cdr3_aa: CASSLQGALDNSPLHF
cdr3_nt: TGTGCCAGCAGCTTACAGGGGGCTCTGGATAATTCACCCCTCCACTTT

clone_size: -
v_call: TRBV28
d_call: -
j_call: TRBJ2-3
cdr3_aa: CASRTDFNGPDTQYF
cdr3_nt: TGTGCCAGCAGAACTGACTTTAATGGCCCAGATACGCAGTATTTT

clone_size: -
v_call: TRBV27
d_call: -
j_call: TRBJ1-2
cdr3_aa: CASSLQGNYGYTF
cdr3_nt: TGTGCCAGCAGTTTACAGGGAAACTATGGCTACACCTTC

clone_size: -
v_call: TRBV14
d_call: -
j_call: TRBJ2-7
cdr3_aa: CASSQGLGPYEQYF
cdr3_nt: TGTGCCAGCAGCCAAGGTCTAGGCCCCTACGAGCAGTACTTC

clone_size: -
v_call: TRBV6-1
d_call: -
j_call: TRBJ2-5
cdr3_aa: CASSVSPALYQETQYF
cdr3_nt: TGTGCCAGCAGTGTGTCCCCTGCGCTGTACCAAGAGACCCAGTACTTC

clone_size: -
v_call: TRBV6-5
d_call: TRBD1
j_call: TRBJ1-2
cdr3_aa: CASTDRVGGGYTF
cdr3_nt: TGTGCCAGCACAGACAGGGTTGGTGGTGGCTACACCTTC

clone_size: -
v_call: TRBV2
d_call: -
j_call: TRBJ1-6
cdr3_aa: CASSVGGTYNSPLHF
cdr3_nt: TGTGCCAGCAGTGTCGGCGGGACCTATAATTCACCCCTCCACTTT

clone_size: -
v_call: TRBV7-6
d_call: -
j_call: TRBJ2-7
cdr3_aa: CASSHQNSAAIHEQYF
cdr3_nt: TGTGCCAGCAGCCATCAAAATTCCGCGGCCATCCACGAGCAGTACTTC

clone_size: -
v_call: TRBV6-5
d_call: TRBD1
j_call: TRBJ1-4
cdr3_aa: CASSIGTGGNEKLFF
cdr3_nt: TGTGCCAGCAGTATCGGGACAGGGGGCAATGAAAAACTGTTTTTT

clone_size: few
v_call: TRBV11-2
d_call: TRBD1
j_call: TRBJ2-1
cdr3_aa: CASSLTGVLPYNEQFF
cdr3_nt: TGTGCCAGCAGCTTGACAGGGGTCCTTCCCTACAATGAGCAGTTCTTC

clone_size: -
v_call: TRBV14
d_call: TRBD1
j_call: TRBJ1-1
cdr3_aa: CASSQGHRGIRTEAFF
cdr3_nt: TGTGCCAGCAGCCAAGGTCACAGGGGAATAAGGACTGAAGCTTTCTTT

clone_size: -
v_call: TRBV6-2/TRBV6-3
d_call: TRBD2
j_call: TRBJ2-1
cdr3_aa: CASSYSRLERGGRNEQFF
cdr3_nt: TGTGCCAGCAGTTACTCGAGGCTGGAGCGGGGGGGTCGGAATGAGCAGTTCTTC

clone_size: once
v_call: TRBV9
d_call: -
j_call: TRBJ2-3
cdr3_aa: CASSASGGRADTQYF
cdr3_nt: TGTGCCAGCAGCGCGTCGGGGGGCCGGGCAGATACGCAGTATTTT

clone_size: -
v_call: TRBV4-1
d_call: TRBD1
j_call: TRBJ1-6
cdr3_aa: CASSYRTGRLSYNSPLHF
cdr3_nt: TGCGCCAGCAGCTACCGGACAGGGAGATTATCCTATAATTCACCCCTCCACTTT

clone_size: few
v_call: TRBV5-7
d_call: TRBD1
j_call: TRBJ1-6
cdr3_aa: CASSLGPQGTNSPLHF
cdr3_nt: TGTGCCAGCAGCTTGGGACCACAGGGGACGAATTCACCCCTCCACTTT

clone_size: -
v_call: TRBV6-2/TRBV6-3
d_call: TRBD2
j_call: TRBJ2-7
cdr3_aa: CASSYRAGGTMNEQYF
cdr3_nt: TGTGCCAGCAGTTACCGTGCGGGGGGCACGATGAACGAGCAGTACTTC

clone_size: -
v_call: TRBV27
d_call: -
j_call: TRBJ1-6
cdr3_aa: CASSLGSGSPLHF
cdr3_nt: TGTGCCAGCAGTTTAGGGTCAGGATCACCCCTCCACTTT

clone_size: -
v_call: TRBV5-1
d_call: TRBD2
j_call: TRBJ2-3
cdr3_aa: CASSLESAGGTDTQYF
cdr3_nt: TGCGCCAGCAGCTTGGAATCGGCGGGGGGCACAGATACGCAGTATTTT

clone_size: -
v_call: TRBV6-5
d_call: -
j_call: TRBJ1-5
cdr3_aa: CASRKQGMGNQPQHF
cdr3_nt: TGTGCCAGCAGGAAACAGGGTATGGGCAATCAGCCCCAGCATTTT

clone_size: -
v_call: TRBV5-1
d_call: -
j_call: TRBJ2-3
cdr3_aa: CASSPPGHSTDTQYF
cdr3_nt: TGCGCCAGCAGCCCGCCGGGACATAGCACAGATACGCAGTATTTT

clone_size: once
v_call: TRBV7-8
d_call: TRBD1
j_call: TRBJ1-1
cdr3_aa: CASSLVVRGVAEAFF
cdr3_nt: TGTGCCAGCAGCTTGGTCGTCAGGGGGGTCGCTGAAGCTTTCTTT

clone_size: -
v_call: TRBV5-1
d_call: TRBD2
j_call: TRBJ2-5
cdr3_aa: CASSLGSGGQETQYF
cdr3_nt: TGCGCCAGCAGCTTGGGGAGCGGGGGGCAAGAGACCCAGTACTTC

clone_size: -
v_call: TRBV7-2
d_call: TRBD1
j_call: TRBJ2-7
cdr3_aa: CASSLGGQGARGEQYF
cdr3_nt: TGTGCCAGCAGCTTAGGGGGACAGGGGGCGCGAGGCGAGCAGTACTTC

clone_size: once
v_call: TRBV20-1
d_call: TRBD2
j_call: TRBJ2-5
cdr3_aa: CSASIGLAKETQYF
cdr3_nt: TGCAGTGCTAGTATCGGACTAGCGAAGGAGACCCAGTACTTC

clone_size: -
v_call: TRBV6-1
d_call: TRBD1
j_call: TRBJ1-2
cdr3_aa: CASSEARDRDFLGSGRGYTF
cdr3_nt: TGTGCCAGCAGTGAAGCCCGGGACAGGGACTTTTTGGGATCCGGACGTGGCTACACCTTC

clone_size: few
v_call: TRBV10-3
d_call: TRBD1
j_call: TRBJ1-1
cdr3_aa: CASGTGRTEAFF
cdr3_nt: TGTGCCAGCGGGACAGGGAGGACTGAAGCTTTCTTT

clone_size: -
v_call: TRBV6-5
d_call: -
j_call: TRBJ1-1
cdr3_aa: CASSTHAGAEAFF
cdr3_nt: TGTGCCAGCAGTACCCATGCGGGGGCGGAAGCTTTCTTT

clone_size: -
v_call: TRBV28
d_call: -
j_call: TRBJ2-7
cdr3_aa: CASSPSGSSSYEQYF
cdr3_nt: TGTGCCAGCAGTCCCTCCGGGTCGAGCTCCTACGAGCAGTACTTC